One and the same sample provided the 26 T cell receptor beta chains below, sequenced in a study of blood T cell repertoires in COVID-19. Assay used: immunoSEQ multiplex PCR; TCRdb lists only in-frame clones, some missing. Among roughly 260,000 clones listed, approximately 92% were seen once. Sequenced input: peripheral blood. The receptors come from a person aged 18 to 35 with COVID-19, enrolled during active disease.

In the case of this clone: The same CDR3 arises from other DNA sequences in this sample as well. The DNA of the CDR3 is TGTGCCAGTAGTATGGCCCCGGGACAGAACACTGAAGCTTTCTTT. As protein: CASSMAPGQNTEAFF. The rearrangement uses TRBV19 and TRBJ1-1; D might be TRBD1 (6 bases). Germline loops: CDR1 LNHDA, CDR2 SQIVND (reference sequence). The CDR3 sequence is 15 residues long. V lost 3 bases to trimming and J lost 1 base, with 12 bases between them. The whole variable domain, remainder taken from reference TRBV19 and TRBJ1-1, is DGGITQSPKYLFRKEGQNVTLSCEQNLNHDAMYWYRQDPGQGLRLIYYSQIVNDFQKGDIAEGYSVSREKKESFPLTVTSAQKNPTAFYLCASSMAPGQNTEAFFGQGTRLTVV.

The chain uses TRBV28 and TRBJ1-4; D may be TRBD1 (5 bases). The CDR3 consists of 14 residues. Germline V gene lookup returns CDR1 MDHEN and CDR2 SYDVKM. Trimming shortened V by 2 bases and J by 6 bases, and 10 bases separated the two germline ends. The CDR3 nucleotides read TGTGCCAGCAGTTTACAGGGAAAAGATGAAAAACTGTTTTTT. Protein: CASSLQGKDEKLFF.

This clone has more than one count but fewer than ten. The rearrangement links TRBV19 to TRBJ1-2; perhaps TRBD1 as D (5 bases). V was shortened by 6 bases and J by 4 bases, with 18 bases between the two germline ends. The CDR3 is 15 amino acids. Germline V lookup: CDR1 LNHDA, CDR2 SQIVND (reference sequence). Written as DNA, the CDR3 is TGTGCCAGTAGCATGGGATTCAGGGAGGGCTATGGCTACACCTTC. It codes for CASSMGFREGYGYTF.

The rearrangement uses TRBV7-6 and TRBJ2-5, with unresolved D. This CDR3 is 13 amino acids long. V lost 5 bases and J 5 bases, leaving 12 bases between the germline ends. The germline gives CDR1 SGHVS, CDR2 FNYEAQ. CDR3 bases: TGTGCCAGCAGCCCGGATCCGAGGGAGACCCAGTACTTC. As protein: CASSPDPRETQYF.

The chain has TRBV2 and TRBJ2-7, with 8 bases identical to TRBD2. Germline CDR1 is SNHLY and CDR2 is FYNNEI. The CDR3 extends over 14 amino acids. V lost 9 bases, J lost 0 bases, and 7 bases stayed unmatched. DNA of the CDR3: TGTGCCAGTACTAGCGGAGCAAGCTCCTACGAGCAGTACTTC. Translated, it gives CASTSGASSYEQYF.

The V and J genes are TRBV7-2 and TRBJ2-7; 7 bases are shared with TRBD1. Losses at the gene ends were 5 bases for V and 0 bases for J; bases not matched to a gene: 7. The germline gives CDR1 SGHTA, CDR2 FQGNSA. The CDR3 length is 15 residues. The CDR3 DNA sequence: TGTGCCAGCAGCGCCGCCGGGACAGTCTCCTACGAGCAGTACTTC. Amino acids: CASSAAGTVSYEQYF.

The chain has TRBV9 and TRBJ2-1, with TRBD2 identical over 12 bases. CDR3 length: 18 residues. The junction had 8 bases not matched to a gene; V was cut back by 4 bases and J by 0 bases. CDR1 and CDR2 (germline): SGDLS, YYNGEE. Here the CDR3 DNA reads TGTGCCAGCAGCCCGGGACTAGCGGGCCCAAGCTCCTACAATGAGCAGTTCTTC. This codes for CASSPGLAGPSSYNEQFF.

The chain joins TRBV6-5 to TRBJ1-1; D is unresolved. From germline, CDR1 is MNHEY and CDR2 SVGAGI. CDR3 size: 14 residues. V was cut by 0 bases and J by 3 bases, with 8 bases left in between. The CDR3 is CASSYSLSYTEAFF. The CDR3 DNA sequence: TGTGCCAGCAGTTACTCGCTATCCTACACTGAAGCTTTCTTT.

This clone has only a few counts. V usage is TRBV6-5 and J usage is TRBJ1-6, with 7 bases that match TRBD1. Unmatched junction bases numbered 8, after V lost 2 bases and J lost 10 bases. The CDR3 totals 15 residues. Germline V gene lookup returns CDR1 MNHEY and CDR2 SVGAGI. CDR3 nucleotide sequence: TGTGCCAGCAGTTACGACAGGGTAGGAAACTCACCCCTCCACTTT. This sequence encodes CASSYDRVGNSPLHF.

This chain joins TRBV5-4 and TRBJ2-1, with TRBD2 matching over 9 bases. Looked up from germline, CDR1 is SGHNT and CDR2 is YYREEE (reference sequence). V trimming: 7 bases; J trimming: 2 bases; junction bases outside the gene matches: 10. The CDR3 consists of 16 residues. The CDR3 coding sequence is TGTGCCAGCGCCAAGGGGGCGGGAGGGCCCTACAATGAGCAGTTCTTC. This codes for CASAKGAGGPYNEQFF.

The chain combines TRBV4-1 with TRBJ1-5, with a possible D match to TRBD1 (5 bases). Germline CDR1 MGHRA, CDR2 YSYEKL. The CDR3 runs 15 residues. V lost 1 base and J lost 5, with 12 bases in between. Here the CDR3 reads CASSQGGRLDQPQHF. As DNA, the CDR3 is TGCGCCAGCAGCCAAGGGGGCAGGCTCGATCAGCCCCAGCATTTT.

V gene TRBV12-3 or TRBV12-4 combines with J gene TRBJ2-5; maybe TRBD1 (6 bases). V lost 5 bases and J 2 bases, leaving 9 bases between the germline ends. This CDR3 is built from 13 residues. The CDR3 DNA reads TGTGCCAGCAGTCAGGGGACACAAGAGACCCAGTACTTC. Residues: CASSQGTQETQYF.

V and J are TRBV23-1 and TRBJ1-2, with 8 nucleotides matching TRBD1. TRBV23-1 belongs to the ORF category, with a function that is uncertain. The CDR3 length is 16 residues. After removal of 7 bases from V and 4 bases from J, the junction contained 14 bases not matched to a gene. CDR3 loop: CASTLLWTGRPYGYTF. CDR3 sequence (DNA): TGCGCCAGCACCCTCTTATGGACAGGGCGGCCCTATGGCTACACCTTC.

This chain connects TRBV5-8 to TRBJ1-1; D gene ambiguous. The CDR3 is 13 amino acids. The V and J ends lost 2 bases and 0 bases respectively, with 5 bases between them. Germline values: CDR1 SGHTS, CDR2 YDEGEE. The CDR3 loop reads CASSFGMNTEAFF. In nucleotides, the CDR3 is TGTGCCAGCAGCTTCGGTATGAACACTGAAGCTTTCTTT.

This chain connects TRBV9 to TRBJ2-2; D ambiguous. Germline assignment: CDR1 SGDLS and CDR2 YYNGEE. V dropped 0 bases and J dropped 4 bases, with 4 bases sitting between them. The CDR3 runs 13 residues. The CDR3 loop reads CASSVDGTGELFF. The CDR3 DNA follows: TGTGCCAGCAGCGTAGACGGCACCGGGGAGCTGTTTTTT.

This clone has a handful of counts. The CDR3 loop reads CATSKGLAGAGSYNEQFF. The CDR3 coding sequence is TGTGCCACCAGCAAAGGACTAGCGGGAGCTGGCTCCTACAATGAGCAGTTCTTC. The chain combines TRBV15 with TRBJ2-1; TRBD2 matches at 13 bases. This CDR3 has 18 residues. Losses at the gene ends were 4 bases for V and 0 bases for J; bases not matched to a gene: 6. CDR1 LNHNV and CDR2 YYDKDF come from the germline V gene (reference sequence).

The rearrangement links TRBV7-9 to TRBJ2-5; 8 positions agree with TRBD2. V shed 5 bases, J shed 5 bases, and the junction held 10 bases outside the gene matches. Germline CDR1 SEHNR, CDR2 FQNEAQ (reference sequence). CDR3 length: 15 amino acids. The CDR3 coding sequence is TGTGCCAGCAGCCCAGGACTAGCTTGGGAGGAGACCCAGTACTTC. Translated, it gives CASSPGLAWEETQYF.

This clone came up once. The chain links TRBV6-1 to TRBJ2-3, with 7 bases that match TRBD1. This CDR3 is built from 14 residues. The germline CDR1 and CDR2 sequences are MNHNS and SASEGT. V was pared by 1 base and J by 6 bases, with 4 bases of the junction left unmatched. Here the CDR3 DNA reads TGTGCCAGCAGTGAAGGACCGACAGGGGATACGCAGTATTTT. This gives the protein CASSEGPTGDTQYF.

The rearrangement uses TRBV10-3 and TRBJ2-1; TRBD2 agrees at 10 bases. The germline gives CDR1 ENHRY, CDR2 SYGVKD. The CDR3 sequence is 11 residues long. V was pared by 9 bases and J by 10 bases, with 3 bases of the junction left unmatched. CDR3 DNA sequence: TGTGCCATTTCACTAGCGGGAGAGCAGTTCTTC. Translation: CAISLAGEQFF.

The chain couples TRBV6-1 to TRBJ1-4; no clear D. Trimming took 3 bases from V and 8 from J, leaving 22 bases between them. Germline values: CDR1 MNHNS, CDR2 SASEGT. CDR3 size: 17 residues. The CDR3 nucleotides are TGTGCCAGCAGTGATAGAGTAGAGGACTCCCTCGAGGAAAAACTGTTTTTT. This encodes CASSDRVEDSLEEKLFF.

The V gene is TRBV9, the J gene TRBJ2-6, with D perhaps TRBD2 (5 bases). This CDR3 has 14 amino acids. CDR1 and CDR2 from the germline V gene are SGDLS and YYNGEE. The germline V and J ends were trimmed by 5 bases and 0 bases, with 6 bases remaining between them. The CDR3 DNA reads TGTGCCAGCAGGAGGGCCTCTGGGGCCAACGTCCTGACTTTC. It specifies CASRRASGANVLTF.

The CDR3 reads CASSPMGAGSYNEQFF. DNA of the CDR3: TGTGCCAGCAGCCCAATGGGAGCGGGGTCCTACAATGAGCAGTTCTTC. The chain couples TRBV7-2 to TRBJ2-1; 7 positions match TRBD2. The CDR3 length is 16 residues. Germline V gives CDR1 SGHTA, CDR2 FQGNSA. With 5 bases clipped from V and 1 base from J, the junction kept 8 bases outside the gene matches. The entire variable domain, with the rest obtained from reference TRBV7-2 and TRBJ2-1, is as follows: GAGVSQSPSNKVTEKGKDVELRCDPISGHTALYWYRQSLGQGLEFLIYFQGNSAPDKSGLPSDRFSAERTGGSVSTLTIQRTQQEDSAVYLCASSPMGAGSYNEQFFGPGTRLTVL.

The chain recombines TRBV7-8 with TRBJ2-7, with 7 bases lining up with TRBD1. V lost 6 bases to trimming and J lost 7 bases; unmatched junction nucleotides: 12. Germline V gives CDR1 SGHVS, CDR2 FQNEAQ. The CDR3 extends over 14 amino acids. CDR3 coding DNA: TGTGCCAGCAGAGATGACAGGGTGGCTATGGAGCAGTACTTC. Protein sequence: CASRDDRVAMEQYF.

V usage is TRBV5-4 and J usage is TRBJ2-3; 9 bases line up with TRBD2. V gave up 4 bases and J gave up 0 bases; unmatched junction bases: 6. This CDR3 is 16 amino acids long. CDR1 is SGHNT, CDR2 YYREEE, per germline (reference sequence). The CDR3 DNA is TGTGCCAGCAGCAGTGGACTAGCGCCTAGCACAGATACGCAGTATTTT. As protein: CASSSGLAPSTDTQYF.

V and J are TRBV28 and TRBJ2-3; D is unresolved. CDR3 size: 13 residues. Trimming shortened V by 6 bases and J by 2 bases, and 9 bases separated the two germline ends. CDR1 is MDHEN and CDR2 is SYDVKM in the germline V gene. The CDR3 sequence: CASSFRFTDTQYF. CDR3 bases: TGTGCCAGCAGCTTTCGGTTCACAGATACGCAGTATTTT.

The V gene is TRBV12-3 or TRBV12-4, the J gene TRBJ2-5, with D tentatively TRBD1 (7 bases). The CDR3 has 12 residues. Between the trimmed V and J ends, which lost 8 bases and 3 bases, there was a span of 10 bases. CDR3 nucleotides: TGTGCCAGCGGGGGGACAGAAGAGACCCAGTACTTC. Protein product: CASGGTEETQYF.